This T cell receptor beta chain was profiled in a study of human T cells and chemical hapten exposure (dated by TCRdb to 2020 to 2023). In the study overall: Libraries were pooled for sequencing, and per-sample TCR yields varied mainly because of small differences in library volumes within the pool. Peripheral blood TCR repertoire changes were tracked in vivo in alopecia patients during primary and secondary sensitization to the hapten diphenylcyclopropenone (DPC). Both TCR alpha and TCR beta chains were sequenced from each blood RNA sample.

At the junction V is shortened by 5 bases and J by 4 bases, with 27 bases in between. From cysteine to phenylalanine, the CDR3 is 19 amino acids long. Only CDR3 DNA is held: 57 bases, read in frame from base 1. CDR1 and CDR2 are read off the germline V gene (reference sequence) as SEHNR and FQNEAQ. Here is what the overall study found, with its caveats: No change with DPC sensitization was found in the number of TCRs above 1 in 1000 frequency, and no evidence of global repertoire structure alterations was found. After repeated subsampling, changes were observed in the strength of the expansion versus patch-test correlation and in the threshold at which the correlation became significant.

Remarks on this clonotype: This clone's antigen is unknown. There are no base qualities to consult, and no much larger clone falls within one base.

Interpreted using the paper, the time point label stands for: healthy volunteer bleed at 6 weeks. Total RNA was extracted from unfractionated whole blood that had been collected in Tempus Blood RNA tubes. Five healthy volunteers served as TCR sequencing controls and were bled at day 0, 2 weeks and 6 weeks. The method behind the library was RACE. These reads were obtained on a NextSeq 500. During library preparation, unique molecular identifiers were attached to individual cDNA molecules so that TCRs could be counted quantitatively and reproducibly. The paper's data handling went like this. A median of about 89,000 TCRs per sample was observed, with a range of about 23,224 to 700,000. The Decombinator software suite was used to annotate the V, J and CDR3 of the TCR reads. Every sample was subsampled to the same number of TCRs (28,000) for the PS versus PT1 abundance plots. TCRs were defined as expanded if absent before sensitization and observed at least eight times at the 2-week time point. TCRdb reprocessing: public reads trimmed at Q25 with fastp, clones called with MiXCR, in-frame beta chains kept. Each entry merges the rows of one CDR3 protein and shows their most common DNA and genes. The V and J calls follow TCRdb's processing rather than the paper's. For this sample the table gives about 70,000 distinct CDR3 sequences, of which around 6.1% were detected only once. Together, the top ten hold roughly 3.4% of the sample.

Recombination joined TRBV7-9 with TRBJ2-1; matching of 5 bases hints at TRBD1 as the D gene. The sequence was obtained from a female donor in good health. Some clones in this sample may be carry-over from other donors' samples. The sequenced material came from whole blood. The CDR3 protein sequence reads: CASSTPLTDTYSMYNEQFF. The sequenced DNA is TGTGCCAGCAGCACGCCTTTGACAGATACTTACTCTATGTACAATGAGCAGTTCTTC.